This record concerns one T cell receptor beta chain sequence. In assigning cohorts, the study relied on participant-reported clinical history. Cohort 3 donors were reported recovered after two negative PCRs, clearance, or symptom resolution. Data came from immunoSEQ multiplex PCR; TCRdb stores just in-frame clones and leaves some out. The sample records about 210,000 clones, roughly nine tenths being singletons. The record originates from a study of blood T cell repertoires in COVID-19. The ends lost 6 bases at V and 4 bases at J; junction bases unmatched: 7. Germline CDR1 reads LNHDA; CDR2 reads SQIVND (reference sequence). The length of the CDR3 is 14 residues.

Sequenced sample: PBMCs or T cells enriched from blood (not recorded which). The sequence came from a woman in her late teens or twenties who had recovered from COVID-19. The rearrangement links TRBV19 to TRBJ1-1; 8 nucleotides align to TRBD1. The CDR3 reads CASSLRGQATEAFF. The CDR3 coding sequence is TGTGCCAGTAGCCTCCGGGGACAGGCCACTGAAGCTTTCTTT.